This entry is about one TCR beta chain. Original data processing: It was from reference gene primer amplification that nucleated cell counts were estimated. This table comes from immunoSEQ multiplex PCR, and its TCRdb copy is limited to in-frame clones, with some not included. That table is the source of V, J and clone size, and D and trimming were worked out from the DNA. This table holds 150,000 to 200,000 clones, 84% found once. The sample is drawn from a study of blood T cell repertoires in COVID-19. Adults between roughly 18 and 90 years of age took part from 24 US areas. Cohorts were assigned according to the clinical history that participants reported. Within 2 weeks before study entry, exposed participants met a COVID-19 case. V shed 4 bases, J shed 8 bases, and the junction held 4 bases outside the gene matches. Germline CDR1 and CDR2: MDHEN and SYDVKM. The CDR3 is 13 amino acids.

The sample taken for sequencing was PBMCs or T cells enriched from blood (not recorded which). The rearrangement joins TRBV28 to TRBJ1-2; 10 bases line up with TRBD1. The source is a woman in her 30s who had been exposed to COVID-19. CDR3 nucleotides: TGTGCCAGCAGTTCGACAGGGGGCTTGGGCTACACCTTC. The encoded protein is CASSSTGGLGYTF.